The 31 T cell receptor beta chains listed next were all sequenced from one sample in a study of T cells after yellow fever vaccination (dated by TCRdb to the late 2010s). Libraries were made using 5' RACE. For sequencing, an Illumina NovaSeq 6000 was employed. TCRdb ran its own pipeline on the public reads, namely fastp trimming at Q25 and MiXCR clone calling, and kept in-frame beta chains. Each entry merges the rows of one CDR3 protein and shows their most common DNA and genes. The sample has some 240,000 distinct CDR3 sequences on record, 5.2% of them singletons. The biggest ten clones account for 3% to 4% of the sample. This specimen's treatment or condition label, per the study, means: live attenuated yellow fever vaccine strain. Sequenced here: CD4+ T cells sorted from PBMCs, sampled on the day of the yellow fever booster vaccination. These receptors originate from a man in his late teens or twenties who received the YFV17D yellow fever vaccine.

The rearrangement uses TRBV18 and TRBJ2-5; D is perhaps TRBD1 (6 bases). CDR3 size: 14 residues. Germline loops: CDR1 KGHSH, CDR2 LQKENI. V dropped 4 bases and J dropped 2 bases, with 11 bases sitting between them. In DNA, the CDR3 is TGTGCCAGCTCACGTGGACAGACGCAAGAGACCCAGTACTTC. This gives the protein CASSRGQTQETQYF.

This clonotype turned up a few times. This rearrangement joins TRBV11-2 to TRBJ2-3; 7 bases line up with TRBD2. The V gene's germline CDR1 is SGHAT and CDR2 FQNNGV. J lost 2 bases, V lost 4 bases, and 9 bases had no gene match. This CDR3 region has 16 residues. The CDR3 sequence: CASSSSTGLPTDTQYF. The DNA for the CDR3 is TGTGCCAGCAGCTCCTCAACGGGACTACCCACAGATACGCAGTATTTT.

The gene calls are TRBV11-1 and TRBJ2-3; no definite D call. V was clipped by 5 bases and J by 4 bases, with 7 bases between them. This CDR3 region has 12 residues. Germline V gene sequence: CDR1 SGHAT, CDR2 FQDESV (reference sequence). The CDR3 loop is CASSPMADTQYF. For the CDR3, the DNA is TGTGCCAGCAGCCCTATGGCAGATACGCAGTATTTT.

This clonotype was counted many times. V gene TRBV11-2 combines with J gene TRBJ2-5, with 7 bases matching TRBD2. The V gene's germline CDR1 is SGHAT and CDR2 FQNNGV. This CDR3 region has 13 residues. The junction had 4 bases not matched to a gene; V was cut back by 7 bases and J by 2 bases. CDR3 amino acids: CASMRGLQETQYF. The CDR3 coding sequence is TGTGCCAGCATGAGGGGACTACAAGAGACCCAGTACTTC. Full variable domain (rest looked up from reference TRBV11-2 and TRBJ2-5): EAGVAQSPRYKIIEKRQSVAFWCNPISGHATLYWYQQILGQGPKLLIQFQNNGVVDDSQLPKDRFSAERLKGVDSTLKIQPAKLEDSAVYLCASMRGLQETQYFGPGTRLLVL.

The CDR3 DNA sequence: TGCGCCAGCAGCGAACGGCCGATTGGGGCCAACGTCCTGACTTTC. It yields the protein CASSERPIGANVLTF. V and J are TRBV5-1 and TRBJ2-6; D is undetermined. The V end was cut by 4 bases, the J end by 3 bases, with 11 bases between. The CDR3 length is 15 residues. From germline, CDR1 is SGHRS and CDR2 YFSETQ.

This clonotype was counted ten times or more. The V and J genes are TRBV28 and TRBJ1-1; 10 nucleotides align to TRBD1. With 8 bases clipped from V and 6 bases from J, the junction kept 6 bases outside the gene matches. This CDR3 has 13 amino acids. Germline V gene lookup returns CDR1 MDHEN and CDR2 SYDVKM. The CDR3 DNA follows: TGTGCCAGCGGGGGACAGGGGTTCCCTGAAGCTTTCTTT. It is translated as CASGGQGFPEAFF.

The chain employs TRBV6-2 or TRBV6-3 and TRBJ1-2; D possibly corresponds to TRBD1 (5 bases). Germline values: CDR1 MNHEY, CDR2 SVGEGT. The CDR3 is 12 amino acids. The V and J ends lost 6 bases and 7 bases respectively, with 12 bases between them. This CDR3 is CASSSRTRGYTF. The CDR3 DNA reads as TGTGCCAGCAGCTCCCGGACACGTGGCTACACCTTC.

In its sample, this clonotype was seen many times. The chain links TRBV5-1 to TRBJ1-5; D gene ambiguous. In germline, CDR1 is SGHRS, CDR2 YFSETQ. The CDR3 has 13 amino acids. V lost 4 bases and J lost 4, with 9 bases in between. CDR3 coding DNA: TGCGCCAGCAGCCCTACCCCGAATCAGCCCCAGCATTTT. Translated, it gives CASSPTPNQPQHF.

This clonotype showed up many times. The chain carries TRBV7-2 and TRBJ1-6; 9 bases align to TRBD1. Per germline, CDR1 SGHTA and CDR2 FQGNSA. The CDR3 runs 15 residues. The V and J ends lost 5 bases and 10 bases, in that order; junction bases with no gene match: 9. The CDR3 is CASSPWTGVGSPLHF. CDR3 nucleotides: TGTGCCAGCAGCCCCTGGACAGGGGTGGGGTCACCCCTCCACTTT.

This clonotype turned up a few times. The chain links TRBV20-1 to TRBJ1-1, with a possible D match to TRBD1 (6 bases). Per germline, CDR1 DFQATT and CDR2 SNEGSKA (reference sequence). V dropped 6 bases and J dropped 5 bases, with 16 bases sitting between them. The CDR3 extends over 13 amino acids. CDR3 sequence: CSASQVGGTEAFF. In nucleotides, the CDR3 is TGCAGTGCCAGTCAGGTAGGGGGGACTGAAGCTTTCTTT.

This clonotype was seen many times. CDR3: CASRISGGTDTQYF. CDR3 sequence (DNA): TGTGCCAGTAGGATTAGCGGGGGCACAGATACGCAGTATTTT. The chain employs TRBV19 and TRBJ2-3; 8 bases fit TRBD2. Per the germline V gene, CDR1 is LNHDA and CDR2 is SQIVND (reference sequence). V lost 6 bases, J lost 1 base, and 3 bases stayed unmatched. The CDR3 is 14 residues long.

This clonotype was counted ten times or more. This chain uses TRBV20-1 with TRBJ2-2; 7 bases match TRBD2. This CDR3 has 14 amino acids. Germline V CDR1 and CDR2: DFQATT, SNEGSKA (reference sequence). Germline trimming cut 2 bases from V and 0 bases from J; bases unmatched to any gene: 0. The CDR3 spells CSARSGANTGELFF. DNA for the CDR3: TGCAGTGCTAGAAGCGGGGCGAACACCGGGGAGCTGTTTTTT.

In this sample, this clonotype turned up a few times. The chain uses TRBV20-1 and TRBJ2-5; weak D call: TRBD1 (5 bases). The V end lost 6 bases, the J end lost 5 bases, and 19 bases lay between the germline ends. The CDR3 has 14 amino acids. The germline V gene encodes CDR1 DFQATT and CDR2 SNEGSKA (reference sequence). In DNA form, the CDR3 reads TGCAGTGCGCCCACGGTGGGCCACAGGGAGACCCAGTACTTC. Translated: CSAPTVGHRETQYF.

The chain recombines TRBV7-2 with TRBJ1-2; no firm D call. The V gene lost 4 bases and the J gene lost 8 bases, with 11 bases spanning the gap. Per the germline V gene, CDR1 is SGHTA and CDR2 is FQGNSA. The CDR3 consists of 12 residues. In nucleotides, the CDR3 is TGTGCCAGCAGCTATGGGAGTGGGGGCTACACCTTC. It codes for CASSYGSGGYTF.

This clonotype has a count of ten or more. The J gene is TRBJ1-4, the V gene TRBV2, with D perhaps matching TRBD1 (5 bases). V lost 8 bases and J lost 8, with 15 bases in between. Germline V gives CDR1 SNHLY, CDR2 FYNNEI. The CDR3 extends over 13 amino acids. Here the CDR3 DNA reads TGTGCCAGCTCCCGAGAGGGACTCGAAAAACTGTTTTTT. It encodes CASSREGLEKLFF.

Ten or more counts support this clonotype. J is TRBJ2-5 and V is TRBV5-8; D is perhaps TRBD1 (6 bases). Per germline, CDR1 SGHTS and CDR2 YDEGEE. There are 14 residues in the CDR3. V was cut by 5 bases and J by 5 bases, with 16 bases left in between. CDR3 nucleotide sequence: TGTGCCAGCAGGGGGGCGCTTATCCTGGAGACCCAGTACTTC. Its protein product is CASRGALILETQYF.

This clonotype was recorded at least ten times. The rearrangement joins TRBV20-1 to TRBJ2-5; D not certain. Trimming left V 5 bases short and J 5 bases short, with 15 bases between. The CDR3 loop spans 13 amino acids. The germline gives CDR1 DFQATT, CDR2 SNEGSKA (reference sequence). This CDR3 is CSAASVARETQYF. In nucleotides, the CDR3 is TGCAGTGCTGCTTCGGTGGCCCGGGAGACCCAGTACTTC.

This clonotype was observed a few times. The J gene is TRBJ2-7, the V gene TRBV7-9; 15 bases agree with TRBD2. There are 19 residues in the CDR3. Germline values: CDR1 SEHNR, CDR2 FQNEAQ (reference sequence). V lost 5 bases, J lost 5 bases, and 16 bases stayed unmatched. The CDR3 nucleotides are TGTGCCAGCAGCCCTGGACTAGCGGGGGGGCTCATATACAGTCACGAGCAGTACTTC. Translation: CASSPGLAGGLIYSHEQYF.

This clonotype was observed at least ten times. The CDR3 coding sequence is TGCGCCAGCAGCCAATCACAGGGCTACCAAGAGACCCAGTACTTC. It is translated as CASSQSQGYQETQYF. The gene calls are TRBV4-3 and TRBJ2-5; possibly TRBD1 for D (6 bases). V was clipped by 2 bases and J by 0 bases, with 10 bases between them. The CDR3 is 15 amino acids. CDR1 is LGHNA and CDR2 is YSLEER in the germline V gene.

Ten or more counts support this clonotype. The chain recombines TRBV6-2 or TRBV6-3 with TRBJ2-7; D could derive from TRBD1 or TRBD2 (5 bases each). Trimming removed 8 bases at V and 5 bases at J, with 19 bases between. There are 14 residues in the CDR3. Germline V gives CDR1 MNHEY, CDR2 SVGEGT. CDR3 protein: CASLRGTKDHEQYF. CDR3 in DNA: TGTGCCAGCCTCCGTGGGACCAAAGACCACGAGCAGTACTTC.

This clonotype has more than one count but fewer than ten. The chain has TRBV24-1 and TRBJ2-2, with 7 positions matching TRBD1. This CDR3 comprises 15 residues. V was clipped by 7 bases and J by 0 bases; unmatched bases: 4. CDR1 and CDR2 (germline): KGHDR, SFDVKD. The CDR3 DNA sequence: TGTGCCACCAGCCCTGGGACAGCGAACACCGGGGAGCTGTTTTTT. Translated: CATSPGTANTGELFF.

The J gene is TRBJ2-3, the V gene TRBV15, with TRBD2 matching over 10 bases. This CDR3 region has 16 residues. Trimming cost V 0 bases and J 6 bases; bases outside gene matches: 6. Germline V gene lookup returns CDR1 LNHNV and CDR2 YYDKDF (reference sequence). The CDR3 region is CATSRDLSGGVDTQYF. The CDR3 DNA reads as TGTGCCACCAGCAGAGATCTGAGCGGGGGGGTCGATACGCAGTATTTT.

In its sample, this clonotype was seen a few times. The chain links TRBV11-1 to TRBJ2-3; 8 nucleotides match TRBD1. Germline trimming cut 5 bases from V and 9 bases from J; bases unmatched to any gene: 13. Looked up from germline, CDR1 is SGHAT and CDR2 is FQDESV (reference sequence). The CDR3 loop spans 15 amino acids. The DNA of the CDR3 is TGTGCCAGCAGCACACAGACAGGGGTTGCGTGGACGCAGTATTTT. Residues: CASSTQTGVAWTQYF.

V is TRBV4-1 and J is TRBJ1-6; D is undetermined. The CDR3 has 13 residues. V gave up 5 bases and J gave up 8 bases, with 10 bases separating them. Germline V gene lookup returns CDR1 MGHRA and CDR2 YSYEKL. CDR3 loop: CASSKARDSPLHF. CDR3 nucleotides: TGCGCCAGCAGCAAAGCGAGGGATTCACCCCTCCACTTT.

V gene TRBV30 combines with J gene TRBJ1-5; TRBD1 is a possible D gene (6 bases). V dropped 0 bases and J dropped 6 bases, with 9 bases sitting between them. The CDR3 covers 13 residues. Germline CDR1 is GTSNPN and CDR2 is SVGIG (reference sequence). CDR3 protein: CAWSVQGPQPQHF. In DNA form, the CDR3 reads TGTGCCTGGAGTGTACAGGGCCCTCAGCCCCAGCATTTT.

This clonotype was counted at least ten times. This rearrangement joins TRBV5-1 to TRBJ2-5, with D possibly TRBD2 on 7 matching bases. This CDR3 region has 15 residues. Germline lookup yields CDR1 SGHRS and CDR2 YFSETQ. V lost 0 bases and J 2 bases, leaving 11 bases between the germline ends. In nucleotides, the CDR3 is TGCGCCAGCAGCTTGGGCGGGGGACAACAAGAGACCCAGTACTTC. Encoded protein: CASSLGGGQQETQYF.

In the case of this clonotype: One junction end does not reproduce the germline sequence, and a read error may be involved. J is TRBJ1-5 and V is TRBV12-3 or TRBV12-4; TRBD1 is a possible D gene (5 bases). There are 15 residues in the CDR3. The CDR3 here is CAGSLMGGSNQPQHF. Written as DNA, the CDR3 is TGTGCCGGCAGTTTAATGGGGGGGAGCAATCAGCCCCAGCATTTT.

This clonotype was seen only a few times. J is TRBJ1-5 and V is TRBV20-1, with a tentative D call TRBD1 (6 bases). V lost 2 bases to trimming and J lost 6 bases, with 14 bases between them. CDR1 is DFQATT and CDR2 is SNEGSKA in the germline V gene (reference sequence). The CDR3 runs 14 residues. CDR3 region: CSARRRDTGQPQHF. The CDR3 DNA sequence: TGCAGTGCTAGACGCAGGGACACAGGTCAGCCCCAGCATTTT.

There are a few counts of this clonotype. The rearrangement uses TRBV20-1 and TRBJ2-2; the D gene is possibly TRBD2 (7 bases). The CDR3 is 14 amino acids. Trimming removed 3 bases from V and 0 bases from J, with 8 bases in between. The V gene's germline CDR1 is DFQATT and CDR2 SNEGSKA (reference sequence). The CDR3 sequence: CSASGGPNTGELFF. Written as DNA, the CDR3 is TGCAGTGCTAGCGGGGGGCCGAACACCGGGGAGCTGTTTTTT.

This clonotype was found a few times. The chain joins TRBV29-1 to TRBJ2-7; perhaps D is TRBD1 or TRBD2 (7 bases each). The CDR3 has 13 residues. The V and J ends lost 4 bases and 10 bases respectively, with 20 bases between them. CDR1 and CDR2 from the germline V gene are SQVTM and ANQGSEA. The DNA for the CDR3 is TGCAGCGTTGGGGAGGGGGCAACGTACGGACAGTACTTC. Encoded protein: CSVGEGATYGQYF.

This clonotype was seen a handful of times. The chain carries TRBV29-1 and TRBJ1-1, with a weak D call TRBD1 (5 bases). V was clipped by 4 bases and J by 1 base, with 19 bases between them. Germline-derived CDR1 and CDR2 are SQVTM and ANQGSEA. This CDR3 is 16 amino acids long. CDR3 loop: CSVAEGRVWANTEAFF. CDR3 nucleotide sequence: TGCAGCGTTGCGGAGGGCAGGGTCTGGGCGAACACTGAAGCTTTCTTT.